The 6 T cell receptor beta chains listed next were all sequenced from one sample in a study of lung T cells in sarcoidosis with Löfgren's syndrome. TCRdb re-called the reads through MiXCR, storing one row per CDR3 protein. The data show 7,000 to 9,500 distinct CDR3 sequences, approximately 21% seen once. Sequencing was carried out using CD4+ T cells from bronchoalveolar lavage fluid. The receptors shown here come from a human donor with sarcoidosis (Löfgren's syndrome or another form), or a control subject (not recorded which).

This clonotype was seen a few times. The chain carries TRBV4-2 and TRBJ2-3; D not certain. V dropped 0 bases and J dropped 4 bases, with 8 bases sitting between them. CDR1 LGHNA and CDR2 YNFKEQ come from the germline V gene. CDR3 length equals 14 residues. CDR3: CASSQEVKPDTQYF. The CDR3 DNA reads TGTGCCAGCAGCCAAGAAGTAAAACCAGATACGCAGTATTTT.

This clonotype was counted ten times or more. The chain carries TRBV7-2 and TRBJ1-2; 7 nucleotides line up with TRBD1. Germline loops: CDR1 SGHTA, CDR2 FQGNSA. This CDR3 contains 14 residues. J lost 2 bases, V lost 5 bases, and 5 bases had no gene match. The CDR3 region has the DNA TGTGCCAGCAGCCTACAGGGACAGAACTATGGCTACACCTTC. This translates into CASSLQGQNYGYTF.

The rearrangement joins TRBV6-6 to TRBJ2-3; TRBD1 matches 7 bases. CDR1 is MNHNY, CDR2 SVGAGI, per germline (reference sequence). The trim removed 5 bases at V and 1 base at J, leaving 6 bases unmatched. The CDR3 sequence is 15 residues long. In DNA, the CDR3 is TGTGCCAGCAGTGTAGTCCAGGGGGGCACAGATACGCAGTATTTT. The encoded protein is CASSVVQGGTDTQYF.

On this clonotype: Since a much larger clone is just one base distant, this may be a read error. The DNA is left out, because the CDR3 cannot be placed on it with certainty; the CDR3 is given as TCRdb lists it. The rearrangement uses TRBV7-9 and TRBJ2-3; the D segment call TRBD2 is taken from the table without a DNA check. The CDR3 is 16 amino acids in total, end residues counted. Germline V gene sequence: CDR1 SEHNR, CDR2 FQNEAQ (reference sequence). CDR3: CASSLVGGGSTDTQCF.

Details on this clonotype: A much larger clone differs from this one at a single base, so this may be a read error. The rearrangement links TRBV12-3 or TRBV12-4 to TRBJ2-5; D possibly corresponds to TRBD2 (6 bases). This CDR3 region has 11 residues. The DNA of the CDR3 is TGTGCCAGCCGGCGGGGAGAGACCCAGTGCTTC. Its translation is CASRRGETQCF.

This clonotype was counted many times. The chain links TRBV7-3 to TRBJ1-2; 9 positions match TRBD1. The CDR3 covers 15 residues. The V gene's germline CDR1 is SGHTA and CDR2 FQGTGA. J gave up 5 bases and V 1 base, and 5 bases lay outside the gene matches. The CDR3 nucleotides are TGTGCCAGCAGCTTAAGCGGGACAGGGCTGTATGGCTACACCTTC. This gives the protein CASSLSGTGLYGYTF.